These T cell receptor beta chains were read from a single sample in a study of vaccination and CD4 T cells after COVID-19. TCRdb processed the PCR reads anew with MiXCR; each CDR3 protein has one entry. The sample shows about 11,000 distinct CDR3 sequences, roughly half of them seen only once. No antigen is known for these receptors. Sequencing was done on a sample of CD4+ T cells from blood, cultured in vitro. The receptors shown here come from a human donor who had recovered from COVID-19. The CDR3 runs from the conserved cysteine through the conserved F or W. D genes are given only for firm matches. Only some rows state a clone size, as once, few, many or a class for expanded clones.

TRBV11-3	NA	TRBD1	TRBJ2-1	TGTGCCAGCAGCCCCGGACAGGGGGCGCACCATGAGCAGTTCTTC	CASSPGQGAHHEQFF
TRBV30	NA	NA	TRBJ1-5	TGTGCCTGGAGTGTACTTAACGGGCAGCCCCAGCATTTT	CAWSVLNGQPQHF
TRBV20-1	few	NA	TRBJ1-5	TGCAGTGCTAGAGATTCGCGGGGAGGCAGGGTGAAACAGCCCCAGCATTTT	CSARDSRGGRVKQPQHF
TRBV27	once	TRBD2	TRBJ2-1	TGTGCCAGCAGTTTTAGACTAGCGAGTTTTAATGAGCAGTTCTTC	CASSFRLASFNEQFF
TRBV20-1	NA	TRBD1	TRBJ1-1	TGCAGTGCATCCGGACAGGGAGCGGGGAACACTGAAGCTTTCTTT	CSASGQGAGNTEAFF
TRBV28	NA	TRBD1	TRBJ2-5	TGTGCCAGCAGTTTCTCCCGCGGTTGGGACAGGGCCCAAGAGACCCAGTACTTC	CASSFSRGWDRAQETQYF
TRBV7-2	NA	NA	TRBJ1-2	TGTGCCAGCAGCTTAGGATGGGGTCGGGTTGGCTACACCTTC	CASSLGWGRVGYTF
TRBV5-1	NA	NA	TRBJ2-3	TGCGCCAGCAGCTTTAACCCGGACGATACGCAGTATTTT	CASSFNPDDTQYF
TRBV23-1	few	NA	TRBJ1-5	TGCGCCAGCAGTCAATACGCCCCCGGGCGGAATCAGCCCCAGCATTTT	CASSQYAPGRNQPQHF
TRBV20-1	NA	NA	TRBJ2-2	TGCAGTGCGCGATGGACGGGGCACCGGTCCGGGGAGCTGTTTTTT	CSARWTGHRSGELFF
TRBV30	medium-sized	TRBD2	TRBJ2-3	TGTGCCTGGAAACTAGCGGGAAGGAGGGATACGCAGTATTTT	CAWKLAGRRDTQYF